A single sample gave rise to the 8 T cell receptor beta chains below, sequenced in a study of identical twins. TCRdb re-analysed the 5' RACE reads in MiXCR, keeping a single row per CDR3 protein. The repertoire holds around 240,000 distinct CDR3 sequences, roughly a tenth seen once, with 8% to 10% in the top ten. The source material was memory T cells sorted from blood. These receptors came from a man aged 50 to 59 in good health.

The V call is TRBV11-2, the J call TRBJ1-4, with 7 bases lining up with TRBD1. With 5 bases clipped from V and 5 bases from J, the junction kept 8 bases outside the gene matches. Germline CDR1 and CDR2: SGHAT and FQNNGV. The CDR3 is 15 residues long. DNA for the CDR3: TGTGCCAGCAGCCTTGAGGGACAGTGGAATGAAAAACTGTTTTTT. Its translation: CASSLEGQWNEKLFF.

This clonotype has more than one count but fewer than ten. The genes are TRBV5-5 and TRBJ1-2; 9 bases map to TRBD1. The germline CDR1 and CDR2 sequences are SGHKS and YYEKEE (reference sequence). This CDR3 comprises 14 residues. The V gene end was trimmed by 4 bases and the J gene end by 5 bases; junction bases not matched to a gene: 6. In DNA, the CDR3 is TGTGCCAGCAGCGCCCGTGACAGGGGGTATGGCTACACCTTC. It is translated as CASSARDRGYGYTF.

This clonotype occurred many times. J is TRBJ1-4 and V is TRBV10-3; 7 bases match TRBD1. Germline CDR1 is ENHRY and CDR2 is SYGVKD. Trimming removed 11 bases from V and 6 bases from J; junction bases left unmatched: 9. The CDR3 has 13 amino acids. Here the CDR3 DNA reads TGTGCCGGCAGCGGGACAGCCTATGAAAAACTGTTTTTT. It is translated as CAGSGTAYEKLFF.

The chain combines TRBV28 with TRBJ2-7; possibly TRBD1 for D (6 bases). This CDR3 spans 15 amino acids. CDR1 and CDR2 (germline): MDHEN, SYDVKM. The V and J ends lost 2 bases and 4 bases respectively, with 15 bases between them. DNA for the CDR3: TGTGCCAGCAGTTTACTCGGGGTGGGGGCGTACGAGCAGTACTTC. Encoded protein: CASSLLGVGAYEQYF.

This clonotype occurred many times. The CDR3: CSVASAYEQYF. CDR3 nucleotide sequence: TGCAGCGTTGCGTCAGCGTACGAGCAGTACTTC. The chain uses TRBV29-1 and TRBJ2-7; the D is unclear. The V end was cut by 4 bases, the J end by 4 bases, with 8 bases between. CDR1 and CDR2 (germline): SQVTM, ANQGSEA. The CDR3 sequence is 11 residues long.

This clonotype was counted ten times or more. This rearrangement joins TRBV4-3 to TRBJ2-6; D remains unclear. CDR1 is LGHNA and CDR2 is YSLEER in the germline V gene. The CDR3 loop spans 18 amino acids. Deletions cut 1 base from V and 0 bases from J, with 13 bases between. The CDR3 sequence is CASSQGWSSLSGANVLTF. As DNA, the CDR3 is TGCGCCAGCAGCCAAGGATGGTCGTCACTCTCTGGGGCCAACGTCCTGACTTTC.

This clonotype was detected many times. The chain couples TRBV4-2 to TRBJ1-2; 12 positions match TRBD1. The CDR3 loop spans 14 amino acids. The germline V gene has CDR1 LGHNA and CDR2 YNFKEQ. The ends lost 4 bases at V and 8 bases at J; junction bases unmatched: 5. The CDR3 DNA reads TGTGCCAGCAGCCGACGTGGGACAGGGGGCGGCTACACCTTC. Its translation: CASSRRGTGGGYTF.

This clonotype was seen many times. J is TRBJ1-2 and V is TRBV5-1; TRBD1 matches 8 bases. Germline CDR1 reads SGHRS; CDR2 reads YFSETQ. The CDR3 has 15 residues. The trim removed 2 bases at V and 4 bases at J, leaving 7 bases unmatched. The CDR3 spells CASSFGTGKGYGYTF. The CDR3 DNA is TGCGCCAGCAGCTTCGGGACAGGAAAGGGCTATGGCTACACCTTC.